This T cell receptor beta chain was found in a study of CD8+ T cells in alopecia areata (dated by TCRdb to 2016 to 2019). Describing the broader study: The treated patients, all with moderate-to-severe alopecia areata, were enrolled in an open-label pilot trial of oral tofacitinib given at 5 to 10 mg twice daily. Tofacitinib was given for 6 to 18 months, followed by 6 months of follow-up off drug to assess delayed response and recurrence. The SALT score, which quantifies the percentage of affected scalp surface area, was used to measure disease severity in treated patients. High-throughput TCRbeta sequencing was used to examine T cell clonal expansion in alopecia areata in both the C3H/HeJ mouse model and human patients. On the human side, TCRbeta sequencing was run on scalp tissue and on sorted CD4+ and CD8+ peripheral blood T cells from healthy controls and from alopecia areata patients with either patchy or totalis/universalis disease. Tofacitinib-treated patients had biopsies at baseline and at 4 and 24 weeks of treatment, with a later scalp biopsy in several patients. Scalp clonality was compared across normal scalp (n=4), patchy alopecia areata scalp (n=8), and alopecia totalis/universalis scalp (n=8). The RNA source kit depended on sample type: the PAXgene miRNA kit for fixed scalp, the miRNeasy kit for PBMCs, and the RNeasy kit for mouse skin. TCRbeta CDR3 regions were amplified by immunoSEQ multiplex PCR using 35 Vbeta forward and 13 Jbeta reverse primers.

This clone occurred once. What antigen it recognizes has not been identified. No base quality information exists; no much larger clone differs at one position. The paper as a whole reports these results and caveats: Shared TCR sequences between patients were less evident than in mice, which may be partly attributable to HLA diversity in the patient population. Compared with normal scalp, lesional scalp had higher clonality and more expanded CD8+ clones, particularly in alopecia totalis/universalis, a pattern that suggests antigenic drive. During tofacitinib treatment, many expanded lesional clones remained in scalp and blood, and this persistence may partly explain relapse after treatment is stopped. Scalp TCR repertoire analysis is complicated because resident alphabeta T cells in normal human skin are also sequenced, whereas mouse skin is dominated by gammadelta T cells. Because the treated cohort was small and had only one nonresponder, larger studies are needed to examine links between baseline CD8+ expansion and response. Tofacitinib significantly decreased scalp clonality and the number of expanded CD8+ clones among the top 100 scalp clones.

Trimmed from V: 5 bases; trimmed from J: 4 bases; junction bases lacking a gene match: 3. Reading from cysteine to phenylalanine, the CDR3 counts 12 amino acids. CDR3 DNA only is kept here, 36 bases in frame from base 1. CDR1 and CDR2 (GTSNPN, SVGIG) derive from the germline V gene (reference sequence). Receptor libraries were prepared by the immunoSEQ multiplex PCR assay. For TCR sequencing, RNA was extracted from every sample and reverse transcribed into cDNA to serve as template. SuperScript III was used for first-strand cDNA synthesis, primed with a 2:1 mix of oligo-dT and random hexamers. A synthetic immune receptor repertoire was used to gauge amplification bias, and whatever bias remained was removed computationally. Turning to the authors' computational methods: Raw reads were preprocessed to remove errors, and CDR3 was defined by IMGT conventions from the conserved cysteine to phenylalanine. Clonality was computed by normalizing Shannon entropy by log2 of the number of productive unique TCRs and subtracting the result from 1. CD4 or CD8 identity of scalp clones was inferred by cross-referencing scalp TCRbeta sequences with sorted blood CD4 and CD8 repertoires. What TCRdb holds here is the immuneACCESS table cut down to in-frame rearrangements. Part of the clones is not present; checked against another copy, under half of the missing clones reflect an unresolved V gene, and the others are unexplained. V and J calls and clone size are those listed in that table; D and trimming were worked out from the DNA. The sample contains 150,000 to 200,000 clones, roughly 66% of them found a single time. The ten largest clones represent 1% of the sample.

The time point tag for this specimen amounts to: 20 to 30 weeks on oral tofacitinib. The meaning of the sample's treatment or condition label: oral pan-JAK inhibitor, 5-10 mg twice daily. Lesional scalp punch biopsies and peripheral blood were obtained from alopecia areata patients. After PBMCs were isolated by density centrifugation and stained for CD3, CD4 and CD8, a FACSAria was used to sort CD4+ and CD8+ T cells. The sequence derives from a human donor with alopecia areata. The sequenced sample was CD4+ T cells sorted from blood, obtained at week 24, from a patient treated with tofacitinib. The chain employs TRBV30 and TRBJ1-1, and TRBD1 aligns with 8 junction nucleotides. The nucleotides are TGTGCCTGGGGGGGACAGGTCACTGAAGCTTTCTTT. It encodes CAWGGQVTEAFF.